The T cell receptor (beta chain) described here comes from a study of graft-versus-host responses after intestinal transplantation. At the level of the study: Multivisceral, liver-intestinal, or isolated intestinal transplants were received by the recipients. Study outcomes and limitations: Analysis identified GvH clones in recipient marrow, with some appearing first in ileum or blood. Patients who carried graft-donor T cell macrochimerism also had high graft-versus-host to host-versus-graft clonal ratios in their allografts.

CDR3 length: 16 residues. V trimming: 7 bases; J trimming: 3 bases; junction bases outside the gene matches: 13. In germline, CDR1 is LNHDA, CDR2 SQIVND (reference sequence). Here immunoSEQ multiplex PCR was the method, and the copy in TCRdb shows in-frame clones only, minus some. The sample lists about 93,000 clones; around 93% were seen once. A note on this clone: Its antigen is undetermined.

The clonotype comes from a human donor who received an intestinal transplant. The sequencing here drew on unstimulated CD8+ T cells sorted from spleen or lymph node cells, taken before intestinal transplant. The chain combines TRBV19 with TRBJ2-5; 8 nucleotides line up with TRBD1. For the CDR3, the DNA is TGTGCCAGTACCCCCGGGGGCAGGGGGCTAGAAGAGACCCAGTACTTC. As protein: CASTPGGRGLEETQYF.